Listed here are 23 T cell receptor beta chains from one sample, sequenced in a study of cytomegalovirus exposure and HLA in healthy donors. PCR amplification relied on 60 Vbeta primers (plus 13 Jbeta primers). Method: immunoSEQ multiplex PCR; TCRdb's copy keeps in-frame clones and lacks some. The table has roughly 120,000 clones, roughly 66% seen once. The sequenced material came from PBMCs. The receptors were sampled from a woman in her thirties in good health and CMV-seronegative.

The chain uses TRBV9 and TRBJ2-1; the D gene is possibly TRBD2 (6 bases). The CDR3 covers 18 residues. V was pared by 5 bases and J by 0 bases, with 21 bases between. Germline V gene sequence: CDR1 SGDLS, CDR2 YYNGEE. CDR3 amino acids: CASSHSAWGESSYNEQFF. CDR3 in DNA: TGTGCCAGCAGTCACTCCGCGTGGGGGGAGAGCTCCTACAATGAGCAGTTCTTC.

This rearrangement joins TRBV27 to TRBJ1-2; 9 bases match TRBD1. This CDR3 has 13 residues. V gave up 4 bases and J gave up 8 bases; unmatched junction bases: 5. Germline CDR1 is MNHEY and CDR2 is SMNVEV (reference sequence). The CDR3 DNA is TGTGCCAGCAGTTACGGGACAGGGACCGGCTACACCTTC. Its translation: CASSYGTGTGYTF.

This chain joins TRBV7-9 and TRBJ1-1; D ambiguous. This CDR3 is built from 13 residues. The V end lost 3 bases, the J end lost 4 bases, and 9 bases lay between the germline ends. CDR1 and CDR2 (germline): SEHNR, FQNEAQ (reference sequence). CDR3 nucleotide sequence: TGTGCCAGCAGCTTGCAGGCGGGCACTGAAGCTTTCTTT. Encoded protein: CASSLQAGTEAFF. Full variable domain (missing parts from reference TRBV7-9 and TRBJ1-1): DTGVSQNPRHKITKRGQNVTFRCDPISEHNRLYWYRQTLGQGPEFLTYFQNEAQLEKSRLLSDRFSAERPKGSFSTLEIQRTEQGDSAMYLCASSLQAGTEAFFGQGTRLTVV.

The chain is built from TRBV18 and TRBJ1-6; 8 bases match TRBD1. This CDR3 spans 15 amino acids. Trimming removed 5 bases from V and 5 bases from J; junction bases left unmatched: 5. CDR1 and CDR2 from the germline V gene are KGHSH and LQKENI. CDR3 nucleotides: TGTGCCAGCTCAGCCGGGACAGGCAATAATTCACCCCTCCACTTT. Its translation is CASSAGTGNNSPLHF.

The rearrangement uses TRBV27 and TRBJ2-3, with 13 bases that match TRBD2. V shed 6 bases and J 5 bases; nucleotides not matched to a gene: 17. Germline V gene sequence: CDR1 MNHEY, CDR2 SMNVEV (reference sequence). The CDR3 contains 19 residues. The CDR3 here is CASSRTSGRILPGGDTQYF. In DNA, the CDR3 is TGTGCCAGCAGCCGGACTAGCGGGAGAATACTCCCTGGGGGAGATACGCAGTATTTT.

The chain is built from TRBV15 and TRBJ2-5; 10 bases map to TRBD2. Per the germline V gene, CDR1 is LNHNV and CDR2 is YYDKDF (reference sequence). CDR3 length equals 16 residues. V shed 0 bases and J 5 bases; nucleotides not matched to a gene: 6. CDR3 loop: CATSRDPTSGSETQYF. CDR3 in DNA: TGTGCCACCAGCAGAGATCCGACTAGCGGGTCGGAGACCCAGTACTTC.

The chain links TRBV28 to TRBJ1-6; TRBD1 agrees at 9 bases. CDR3 length equals 14 residues. The germline CDR1 and CDR2 sequences are MDHEN and SYDVKM. With V trimmed by 2 bases and J by 8 bases, 1 base remained unmatched. This chain's CDR3 is CASSLGTGHSPLHF. As DNA, the CDR3 is TGTGCCAGCAGTTTAGGGACAGGGCATTCACCCCTCCACTTT.

This clone has only a few counts. This sample also contains other DNA sequences that code for the same CDR3. The chain joins TRBV28 to TRBJ2-7; the match to TRBD2 covers 7 bases. This CDR3 contains 15 residues. With V trimmed by 3 bases and J by 0 bases, 5 bases remained unmatched. The germline gives CDR1 MDHEN, CDR2 SYDVKM. In DNA, the CDR3 is TGTGCCAGCAGTTTGGCTAGCGGTTTCTCCTACGAGCAGTACTTC. The encoded protein is CASSLASGFSYEQYF. The full variable domain, with the rest looked up from reference TRBV28 and TRBJ2-7, is DVKVTQSSRYLVKRTGEKVFLECVQDMDHENMFWYRQDPGLGLRLIYFSYDVKMKEKGDIPEGYSVSREKKERFSLILESASTNQTSMYLCASSLASGFSYEQYFGPGTRLTVT.

The chain employs TRBV10-3 and TRBJ2-1, with TRBD2 matching 7 bases. V lost 3 bases, J lost 0 bases, and 8 bases stayed unmatched. The CDR3 covers 17 residues. In germline, CDR1 is ENHRY, CDR2 SYGVKD. CDR3 sequence: CAISDPTSSISYNEQFF. Here the CDR3 DNA reads TGTGCCATCAGTGACCCGACTAGCTCGATCTCCTACAATGAGCAGTTCTTC.

Comments on this clone: The conserved phenylalanine or tryptophan normally closing the CDR3 is absent here, so this likely arose from a read error. V usage is TRBV6-5 and J usage is TRBJ2-7; 11 nucleotides align to TRBD2. This CDR3 has 14 amino acids. Germline CDR1 MNHEY, CDR2 SVGAGI. Trimming cost V 5 bases and J 3 bases; bases outside gene matches: 3. The CDR3 loop is CASSLGLAGYEQYL. CDR3 bases: TGTGCCAGCAGTCTCGGACTAGCGGGCTACGAGCAGTACCTC.

This clone was detected only a few times. The chain is built from TRBV18 and TRBJ1-1; D gene ambiguous. This CDR3 has 14 amino acids. The V gene's germline CDR1 is KGHSH and CDR2 LQKENI. V lost 5 bases and J lost 1, with 11 bases in between. The CDR3 nucleotides are TGTGCCAGCTCATCTAGTCAAGGGAACACTGAAGCTTTCTTT. This translates into CASSSSQGNTEAFF.

The chain recombines TRBV5-6 with TRBJ2-3, with 11 bases identical to TRBD2. V trimming: 3 bases; J trimming: 3 bases; junction bases outside the gene matches: 9. The germline V gene encodes CDR1 SGHDT and CDR2 YYEEEE. The CDR3 is 17 amino acids. The CDR3, as DNA: TGTGCCAGCAGCTCGAAGACTAGCGGGATAAGGACAGATACGCAGTATTTT. Protein product: CASSSKTSGIRTDTQYF.

The J gene is TRBJ1-4, the V gene TRBV2; no firm D call. V dropped 4 bases and J dropped 8 bases, with 11 bases sitting between them. The CDR3 contains 13 residues. Germline V CDR1 and CDR2: SNHLY, FYNNEI. Here the CDR3 DNA reads TGTGCCAGCAGTGGAGGGATGGAGGAAAAACTGTTTTTT. It specifies CASSGGMEEKLFF. The whole variable domain, remainder taken from reference TRBV2 and TRBJ1-4, is EPEVTQTPSHQVTQMGQEVILRCVPISNHLYFYWYRQILGQKVEFLVSFYNNEISEKSEIFDDQFSVERPDGSNFTLKIRSTKLEDSAMYFCASSGGMEEKLFFGSGTQLSVL.

For this clone: The germline gene is not matched at one end of the junction; a read error may be the cause. CDR3 coding DNA: TGTGCCAGCAGCTTACAGATCGGTAACGAGCGGTACTTC. As protein: CASSLQIGNERYF. This chain joins TRBV7-9 and TRBJ2-7; no clear D. This CDR3 has 13 residues. Germline V gives CDR1 SEHNR, CDR2 FQNEAQ (reference sequence).

This clone was seen only a few times. The J gene is TRBJ2-2, the V gene TRBV5-1; 7 bases agree with TRBD1. Germline V gene lookup returns CDR1 SGHRS and CDR2 YFSETQ. The junction had 13 bases not matched to a gene; V was cut back by 4 bases and J by 7 bases. The CDR3 contains 16 residues. The DNA of the CDR3 is TGCGCCAGCAGCGCCGGGACAGAGCGTCCAGGCGGGGAGCTGTTTTTT. Its protein product is CASSAGTERPGGELFF.

This chain joins TRBV2 and TRBJ1-1; D remains unclear. The V gene lost 7 bases and the J gene lost 1 base, with 13 bases spanning the gap. From germline, CDR1 is SNHLY and CDR2 FYNNEI. The CDR3 totals 14 residues. In nucleotides, the CDR3 is TGTGCCAGCATGGCGTGGGCAGGGAACACTGAAGCTTTCTTT. Its translation is CASMAWAGNTEAFF.

This chain links TRBV6-5 with TRBJ2-1, with 8 bases that match TRBD2. In germline, CDR1 is MNHEY, CDR2 SVGAGI. CDR3 length equals 15 residues. The junction had 10 bases not matched to a gene; V was cut back by 6 bases and J by 6 bases. In DNA, the CDR3 is TGTGCCAGCAGAACCGGGACTAGGGGGTTCAATGAGCAGTTCTTC. Translated, it gives CASRTGTRGFNEQFF.

The V call is TRBV29-1, the J call TRBJ1-2, with D perhaps matching TRBD1 (6 bases). Germline V gives CDR1 SQVTM, CDR2 ANQGSEA. V dropped 1 base and J dropped 6 bases, with 15 bases sitting between them. The CDR3 spans 14 residues. The CDR3 coding sequence is TGCAGCGTTGAAGTTATAGAGGGGGTAAATGGCTACACCTTC. This translates into CSVEVIEGVNGYTF.

This clone was seen a few times. This chain uses TRBV7-2 with TRBJ1-1, with 8 bases aligning to TRBD1. Trimming took 5 bases from V and 0 from J; bases not matched to a gene: 5. Germline V lookup: CDR1 SGHTA, CDR2 FQGNSA. The CDR3 length is 15 residues. CDR3 DNA sequence: TGTGCCAGCAGCCCCGGGACAGGCATGAACACTGAAGCTTTCTTT. This gives the protein CASSPGTGMNTEAFF.

The chain links TRBV19 to TRBJ1-1, with D tentatively TRBD1 (6 bases). Per germline, CDR1 LNHDA and CDR2 SQIVND (reference sequence). The CDR3 covers 15 residues. V was cut by 3 bases and J by 3 bases, with 14 bases left in between. The CDR3 here is CASSILPGADTEAFF. The CDR3 DNA reads as TGTGCCAGTAGTATTCTTCCAGGGGCGGACACTGAAGCTTTCTTT.

The V and J genes are TRBV10-1 and TRBJ2-2; 8 bases align to TRBD1. The germline V gene encodes CDR1 WNHNN and CDR2 SYGVQD (reference sequence). The ends lost 6 bases at V and 5 bases at J; junction bases unmatched: 5. The CDR3 extends over 14 amino acids. Written as DNA, the CDR3 is TGCGCCAGCAGCCTCCGACAGGGGACCGGGGAGCTGTTTTTT. Its protein is CASSLRQGTGELFF.

The sample holds a few counts of this clone. The chain uses TRBV7-9 and TRBJ2-5; 9 bases match TRBD1. The V and J ends lost 5 bases and 5 bases, in that order; junction bases with no gene match: 3. The CDR3 spans 13 residues. Germline-derived CDR1 and CDR2 are SEHNR and FQNEAQ (reference sequence). CDR3 amino acids: CASSGDRGETQYF. CDR3 DNA: TGTGCCAGCAGCGGTGACAGGGGGGAGACCCAGTACTTC.

V gene TRBV6-4 combines with J gene TRBJ2-2; the match to TRBD2 covers 9 bases. Per the germline V gene, CDR1 is MRHNA and CDR2 is SNTAGT. The CDR3 totals 13 residues. J gave up 7 bases and V 3 bases, and 0 bases lay outside the gene matches. The CDR3 DNA follows: TGTGCCAGCAGTGAGCGGGAGGGCGGGGAGCTGTTTTTT. Its translation: CASSEREGGELFF.